This T cell receptor (beta chain) was sequenced during a study of shared clonotypes between healthy human individuals. Whole-study findings and limits: Four donors shared approximately 5% of their naive CD4 clonotypes.

Repertoires were generated with immunoSEQ multiplex PCR, while TCRdb's copy carries only in-frame clones and drops some. This sample has more than 2,000,000 clones; around 90% occur once, and the top ten carry about 0.13%. The CDR3 extends over 14 amino acids. Germline loops: CDR1 SNHLY, CDR2 FYNNEI. Trimming took 5 bases from V and 2 from J; bases not matched to a gene: 4. As regards this clone: Its antigen remains unknown.

The V gene is TRBV2, the J gene TRBJ2-7, with TRBD1 matching 9 bases. The sequence was obtained from a man aged 18 to 29 in good health. Input material: naive CD4+ T cells sorted from blood. This sample's subset: CD45RA+ positively selected. CDR3 protein: CASSHGTGTYEQYF. The CDR3 DNA reads TGTGCCAGCAGTCACGGGACAGGGACCTACGAGCAGTACTTC.